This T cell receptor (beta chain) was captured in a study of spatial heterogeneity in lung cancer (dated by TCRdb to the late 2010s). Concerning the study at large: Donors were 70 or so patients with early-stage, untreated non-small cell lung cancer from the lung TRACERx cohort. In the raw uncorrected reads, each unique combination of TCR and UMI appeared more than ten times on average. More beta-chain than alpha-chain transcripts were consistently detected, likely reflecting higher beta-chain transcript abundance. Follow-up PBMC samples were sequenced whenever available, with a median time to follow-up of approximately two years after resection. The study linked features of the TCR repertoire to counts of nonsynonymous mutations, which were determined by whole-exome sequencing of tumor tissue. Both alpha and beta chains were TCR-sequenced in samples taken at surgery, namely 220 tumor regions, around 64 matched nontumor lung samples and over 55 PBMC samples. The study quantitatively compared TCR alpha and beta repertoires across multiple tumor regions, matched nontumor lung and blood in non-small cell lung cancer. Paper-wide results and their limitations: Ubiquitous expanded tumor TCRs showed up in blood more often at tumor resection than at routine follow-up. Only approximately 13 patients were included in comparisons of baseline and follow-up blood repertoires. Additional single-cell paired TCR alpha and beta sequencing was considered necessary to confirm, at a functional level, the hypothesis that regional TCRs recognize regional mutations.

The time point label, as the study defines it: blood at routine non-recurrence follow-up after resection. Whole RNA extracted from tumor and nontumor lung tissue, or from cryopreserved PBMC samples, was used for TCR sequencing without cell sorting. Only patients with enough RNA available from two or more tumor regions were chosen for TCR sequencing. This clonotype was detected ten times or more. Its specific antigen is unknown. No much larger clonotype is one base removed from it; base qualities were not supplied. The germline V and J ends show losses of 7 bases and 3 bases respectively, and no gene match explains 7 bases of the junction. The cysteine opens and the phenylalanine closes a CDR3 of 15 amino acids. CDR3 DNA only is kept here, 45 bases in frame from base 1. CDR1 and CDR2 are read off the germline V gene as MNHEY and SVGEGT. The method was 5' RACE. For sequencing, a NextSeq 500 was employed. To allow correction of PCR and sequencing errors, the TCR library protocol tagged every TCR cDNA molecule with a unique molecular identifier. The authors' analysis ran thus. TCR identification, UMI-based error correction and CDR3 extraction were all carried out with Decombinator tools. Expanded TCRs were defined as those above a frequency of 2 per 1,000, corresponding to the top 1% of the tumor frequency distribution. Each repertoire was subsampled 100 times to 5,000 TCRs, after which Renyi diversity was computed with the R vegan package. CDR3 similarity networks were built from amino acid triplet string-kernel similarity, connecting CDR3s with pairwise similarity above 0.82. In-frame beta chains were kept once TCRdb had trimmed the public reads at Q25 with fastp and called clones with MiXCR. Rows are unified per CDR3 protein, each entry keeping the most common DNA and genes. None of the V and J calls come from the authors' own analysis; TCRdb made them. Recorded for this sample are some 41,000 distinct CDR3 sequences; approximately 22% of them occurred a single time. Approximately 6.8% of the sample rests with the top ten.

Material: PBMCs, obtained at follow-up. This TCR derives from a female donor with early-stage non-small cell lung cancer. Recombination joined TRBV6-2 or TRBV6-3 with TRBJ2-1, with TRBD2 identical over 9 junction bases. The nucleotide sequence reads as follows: TGTGCCAGCAAAAGCGGGGGGCGAAACTACAATGAGCAGTTCTTC. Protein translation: CASKSGGRNYNEQFF.